A selection of T cell receptor beta chains follows, all from one sample in a study of beta chain features in type 1 diabetes. Data came from immunoSEQ multiplex PCR; TCRdb stores just in-frame clones and leaves some out. The data hold 400,000 or so clones, with around 12% observed a single time. The material sequenced was naive CD4+ T cells from blood. These receptors were taken from a woman between 18 and 29 years old with type 1 diabetes. The CDR3 runs from the conserved cysteine through the conserved F or W. Each record gives: clone size, J gene, D gene, V gene, CDR3 protein, CDR3 DNA. D genes are given only for firm matches. The size field is filled for only some rows; it gives once, few, many or a size class.

size: .; J: TRBJ2-2; D: .; V: TRBV20-1; CDR3: CSARERGELFF; DNA: TGCAGTGCTAGAGAGCGCGGGGAGCTGTTTTTT
size: .; J: TRBJ2-3; D: .; V: TRBV9; CDR3: CASSVGGGDTQYF; DNA: TGTGCCAGCAGCGTAGGTGGGGGCGATACGCAGTATTTT
size: few; J: TRBJ2-1; D: .; V: TRBV21-1; CDR3: CASSNCRDREPEDEQFF; DNA: TGTGCCAGCAGCAACTGCCGGGACAGGGAGCCCGAGGATGAGCAGTTCTTC
size: .; J: TRBJ2-6; D: .; V: TRBV19; CDR3: CASSPSPLSGANVLTF; DNA: TGTGCCAGTAGCCCTTCCCCCCTCTCTGGGGCCAACGTCCTGACTTTC
size: once; J: TRBJ2-2; D: TRBD1; V: TRBV18; CDR3: CASSPRWQGEKRELFF; DNA: TGTGCCAGCTCACCACGATGGCAGGGGGAAAAGCGGGAGCTGTTTTTT
size: few; J: TRBJ2-7; D: TRBD1; V: TRBV7-2; CDR3: CASSLDLRRPRGEQYF; DNA: TGTGCCAGCAGCTTAGACCTGCGGCGGCCCAGGGGGGAGCAGTACTTC
size: .; J: TRBJ2-6; D: TRBD2; V: TRBV28; CDR3: CASSGGGSGANVLTF; DNA: TGTGCCAGCAGCGGGGGGGGGTCTGGGGCCAACGTCCTGACTTTC
size: few; J: TRBJ2-3; D: .; V: TRBV9; CDR3: CASSASWDTQYF; DNA: TGTGCCAGCAGCGCAAGCTGGGATACGCAGTATTTT
size: few; J: TRBJ2-2; D: .; V: TRBV19; CDR3: CASSNTRTLSGELFF; DNA: TGTGCCAGTAGCAATACTAGAACACTCTCCGGGGAGCTGTTTTTT
size: few; J: TRBJ2-3; D: TRBD2; V: TRBV5-1; CDR3: CASSLDGSGPTDTQYF; DNA: TGCGCCAGCAGCTTGGATGGTAGCGGGCCCACAGATACGCAGTATTTT
size: few; J: TRBJ2-2; D: .; V: TRBV14; CDR3: CASTGGSNTGELFF; DNA: TGTGCCAGCACGGGCGGGTCGAACACCGGGGAGCTGTTTTTT
size: .; J: TRBJ2-7; D: .; V: TRBV18; CDR3: CASSPQGGSYEQYF; DNA: TGTGCCAGCTCACCACAAGGCGGTTCCTACGAGCAGTACTTC
size: few; J: TRBJ1-5; D: .; V: TRBV7-2; CDR3: CASSRGGPSSQPQHF; DNA: TGTGCCAGCAGCCGGGGGGGGCCTAGTTCTCAGCCCCAGCATTTT
size: few; J: TRBJ2-7; D: .; V: TRBV20-1; CDR3: CSAARADEQYF; DNA: TGCAGTGCAGCCAGGGCAGACGAGCAGTACTTC
size: few; J: TRBJ2-5; D: .; V: TRBV25-1; CDR3: CASTHHRSQETQYF; DNA: TGTGCCAGCACTCATCATCGGAGCCAAGAGACCCAGTACTTC
size: .; J: TRBJ1-2; D: .; V: TRBV5-6; CDR3: CASSSIGGGYTF; DNA: TGTGCCAGCAGCTCCATAGGGGGAGGCTACACCTTC
size: .; J: TRBJ1-1; D: .; V: TRBV2; CDR3: CASRRSTEAFF; DNA: TGTGCCAGCAGGAGGTCCACTGAAGCTTTCTTT
size: few; J: TRBJ1-2; D: .; V: TRBV6-6; CDR3: CASSSLEEFAGYTF; DNA: TGTGCCAGCAGTTCTTTGGAGGAGTTTGCTGGCTACACCTTC
size: once; J: TRBJ2-1; D: TRBD1; V: TRBV18; CDR3: CASSPDRDLYNEQFF; DNA: TGTGCCAGCTCACCCGACAGGGACCTCTACAATGAGCAGTTCTTC
size: .; J: TRBJ2-1; D: TRBD2; V: TRBV5-1; CDR3: CASSLMGSGTTNEQFF; DNA: TGCGCCAGCAGCTTGATGGGTAGCGGGACCACAAATGAGCAGTTCTTC
size: few; J: TRBJ1-1; D: .; V: TRBV7-9; CDR3: CASSLGQGSTEAFF; DNA: TGTGCCAGCAGCTTAGGTCAGGGGAGCACTGAAGCTTTCTTT
size: .; J: TRBJ2-3; D: TRBD2; V: TRBV4-3; CDR3: CASSRNSGGGSTDTQYF; DNA: TGCGCCAGCAGCCGCAATAGCGGGGGGGGTAGCACAGATACGCAGTATTTT
size: few; J: TRBJ2-5; D: TRBD1; V: TRBV19; CDR3: CASSTLTGTYQETQYF; DNA: TGTGCCAGTAGTACACTGACAGGGACGTACCAAGAGACCCAGTACTTC
size: .; J: TRBJ1-1; D: TRBD1; V: TRBV7-2; CDR3: CASSFTGQANTEAFF; DNA: TGTGCCAGCAGCTTCACCGGACAGGCGAACACTGAAGCTTTCTTT
size: .; J: TRBJ1-1; D: TRBD1; V: TRBV28; CDR3: CASSFIGTAHSEAFF; DNA: TGTGCCAGCAGTTTTATCGGGACAGCTCATTCTGAAGCTTTCTTT